The 21 T cell receptor beta chains presented below share a single source sample, sequenced in a study of blood T cells in healthy people across ages. A second 7 to 11 cycle PCR used barcoded and J-beta primers. TCRdb re-analysed the 5' RACE reads in MiXCR, keeping a single row per CDR3 protein. This sample has fewer than 950,000 distinct CDR3 sequences; around 34% occur once, and the top ten carry 13%. Sequencing was performed on blood. These receptors were obtained from a young man in good health.

The chain combines TRBV5-1 with TRBJ1-1; D might be TRBD1 (5 bases). This CDR3 is 17 amino acids long. CDR1 is SGHRS and CDR2 is YFSETQ in the germline V gene. V dropped 0 bases and J dropped 1 base, with 16 bases sitting between them. As DNA, the CDR3 is TGCGCCAGCAGCTTGGATCGCCACTGGGGGGGGAACACTGAAGCTTTCTTT. Protein sequence: CASSLDRHWGGNTEAFF.

This clonotype was seen only a few times. The CDR3, as DNA: TGTGCCAGCAGCCCCCGCGGAACTAGCGGGGGGAACAATGAGCAGTTCTTC. Amino acids: CASSPRGTSGGNNEQFF. J is TRBJ2-1 and V is TRBV7-9; 12 nucleotides agree with TRBD2. V trimming: 5 bases; J trimming: 5 bases; junction bases outside the gene matches: 10. CDR3 length: 17 residues. Germline loops: CDR1 SEHNR, CDR2 FQNEAQ (reference sequence).

V and J are TRBV29-1 and TRBJ1-1; 7 positions agree with TRBD1. This CDR3 spans 13 amino acids. Germline CDR1 is SQVTM and CDR2 is ANQGSEA. J was trimmed by 3 bases and V by 5 bases; bases with no gene match: 6. CDR3 coding DNA: TGCAGCGTTTTACGACAGGGTGACACTGAAGCTTTCTTT. This translates into CSVLRQGDTEAFF.

CDR3 coding DNA: TGTGCCAGCAGTTCAACAGGGAGAGGAAACACCATATATTTT. It translates to CASSSTGRGNTIYF. The chain recombines TRBV12-3 or TRBV12-4 with TRBJ1-3; weak D call: TRBD1 (6 bases). The CDR3 is 14 residues long. Trimming took off 4 bases at V and 4 bases at J, with 11 bases between the two ends.

The chain carries TRBV7-2 and TRBJ2-3, with a tentative D call TRBD1 (5 bases). The CDR3 sequence is 15 residues long. V lost 3 bases and J 0 bases, leaving 10 bases between the germline ends. The V gene's germline CDR1 is SGHTA and CDR2 FQGNSA. CDR3 region: CASSFRQISTDTQYF. CDR3 coding DNA: TGTGCCAGCAGCTTCCGACAGATCAGCACAGATACGCAGTATTTT.

About this clonotype itself: Just one base apart from a much larger clone, this may be a read error. V usage is TRBV7-2 and J usage is TRBJ1-2; D is undetermined. Germline CDR1 and CDR2: SGHTA and FQGNSA. V dropped 6 bases and J dropped 6 bases, with 14 bases sitting between them. The CDR3 contains 13 residues. CDR3 sequence reads: CASSRGEGDGYTF. CDR3 DNA sequence: TGTGCCAGCAGTCGGGGAGAGGGAGATGGCTACACCTTC.

Concerning this clonotype itself: This may stem from a read error, because a much larger clone lies one nucleotide away. The chain joins TRBV4-3 to TRBJ2-5; D is ambiguous. Trimming took 5 bases from V and 11 from J, leaving 24 bases between them. The CDR3 extends over 15 amino acids. Germline CDR1 and CDR2: LGHNA and YSLEER. The DNA for the CDR3 is TGCGCCAGCAGCGCCCGGATCTCCGTCGCTAATGAGCAGTACTTC. It encodes CASSARISVANEQYF.

The chain has TRBV4-1 and TRBJ2-5; D might be TRBD1 or TRBD2, each matching 5 bases. Germline CDR1 MGHRA, CDR2 YSYEKL. V lost 0 bases and J lost 11, with 28 bases in between. The CDR3 runs to 18 residues. The CDR3 reads CASSQDVGDGRSSYGQYF. The CDR3, as DNA: TGCGCCAGCAGCCAAGATGTCGGGGACGGAAGGAGCTCCTACGGGCAGTACTTC.

With respect to this clonotype: This could be a read error, since a much larger clone is one nucleotide away. The chain is built from TRBV7-2 and TRBJ2-1, with D unresolved. The CDR3 runs to 12 residues. Germline CDR1 SGHTA, CDR2 FQGNSA. Trimming cost V 3 bases and J 13 bases, with 13 bases left between them. CDR3 nucleotides: TGTGCCAGCAGCTTTGCCAGCGAGACCCAGTTCTTC. This encodes CASSFASETQFF.

Of note for this clonotype: Its ends do not fully match the called genes, so a read error is possible. The CDR3 here is CASSLAGTGNTEAFF. CDR3 nucleotide sequence: TGTGCCAGCAGCTTAGCGGGGACAGGAAACACTGAAGCTTTCTTT. J is TRBJ1-1 and V is TRBV5-1; 8 nucleotides match TRBD1. CDR3 length equals 15 residues. Germline CDR1 is SGHRS and CDR2 is YFSETQ.

This clonotype was found a few times. A much larger clone differs from this one at a single base, so this may be a read error. The chain recombines TRBV12-3 or TRBV12-4 with TRBJ1-1, with TRBD1 matching over 11 bases. The CDR3 consists of 14 residues. V was pared by 6 bases and J by 4 bases, with 4 bases of the junction left unmatched. This CDR3 is CASRPGTGGTEAFF. The CDR3, as DNA: TGTGCCAGCAGGCCCGGGACAGGGGGCACTGAAGCTTTCTTT.

The CDR3 region is CASSEGQVMNTEAFF. In DNA, the CDR3 is TGTGCCAGCAGTGAAGGACAGGTCATGAACACTGAAGCTTTCTTT. V is TRBV6-1 and J is TRBJ1-1; D might be TRBD1 (6 bases). The CDR3 totals 15 residues. V lost 1 base to trimming and J lost 0 bases, with 9 bases between them. CDR1 and CDR2 (germline): MNHNS, SASEGT.

V gene TRBV7-2 combines with J gene TRBJ2-7; 12 bases map to TRBD2. The CDR3 consists of 15 residues. CDR1 and CDR2 from the germline V gene are SGHTA and FQGNSA. With 5 bases clipped from V and 4 bases from J, the junction kept 6 bases outside the gene matches. The CDR3 spells CASSVTGLAGYEQYF. Here the CDR3 DNA reads TGTGCCAGCAGCGTAACGGGACTAGCGGGTTACGAGCAGTACTTC.

The rearrangement joins TRBV21-1 to TRBJ2-3; the table names TRBD2, a call not compared with the DNA. TRBV21-1 is deemed a pseudogene. The CDR3 extends over 15 amino acids. CDR3 amino acids: CASSTAGEVTDTQYF. The CDR3 DNA reads as TGTGCCAGCAGCACAGCGGGGGAGGTTACAGATACGCAGTATTTT.

This clonotype has just a few counts. The V and J genes are TRBV18 and TRBJ1-6; D may be TRBD1 (5 bases). The ends were cut back, 1 base at V and 0 bases at J, with 13 bases in the middle. The CDR3 is 18 amino acids. CDR1 is KGHSH and CDR2 is LQKENI in the germline V gene. The CDR3 coding sequence is TGTGCCAGCTCACCACTTCCAGGGTCCCCCTCCTATAATTCACCCCTCCACTTT. Protein: CASSPLPGSPSYNSPLHF.

Written as DNA, the CDR3 is TGTGCCAGCAGTTTTGGGGCCGTCACAGATACGCAGTATTTT. It codes for CASSFGAVTDTQYF. V gene TRBV12-3 or TRBV12-4 combines with J gene TRBJ2-3; the D gene is possibly TRBD1 (5 bases). With 3 bases removed from V and 2 bases from J, the gap between germline ends came to 9 bases. This CDR3 is built from 14 residues.

The chain joins TRBV9 to TRBJ2-1, with TRBD1 matching 10 bases. The junction had 3 bases not matched to a gene; V was cut back by 3 bases and J by 6 bases. This CDR3 is built from 14 residues. Per the germline V gene, CDR1 is SGDLS and CDR2 is YYNGEE. The CDR3: CASSGQGARNEQFF. The CDR3 nucleotides read TGTGCCAGCAGCGGACAGGGGGCGCGCAATGAGCAGTTCTTC.

This clonotype showed up just a few times. The chain links TRBV7-9 to TRBJ2-7, with 8 bases fitting TRBD1. Unmatched junction bases numbered 2, after V lost 1 base and J lost 6 bases. This CDR3 has 13 amino acids. Germline assignment: CDR1 SEHNR and CDR2 FQNEAQ (reference sequence). The CDR3 DNA is TGTGCCAGCAGCTTAGAAGGGACAGGCGAGCAGTACTTC. This encodes CASSLEGTGEQYF.

The sample holds a few counts of this clonotype. V gene TRBV12-3 or TRBV12-4 combines with J gene TRBJ2-7; 7 nucleotides agree with TRBD2. J was trimmed by 5 bases and V by 3 bases; bases with no gene match: 7. The CDR3 has 14 amino acids. The CDR3 sequence is CASSFNIAGDEQYF. The CDR3 DNA reads as TGTGCCAGCAGTTTCAATATCGCGGGGGACGAGCAGTACTTC.

The V call is TRBV28, the J call TRBJ2-1, with D possibly TRBD2 on 6 matching bases. V was shortened by 2 bases and J by 0 bases, with 14 bases between the two germline ends. Germline values: CDR1 MDHEN, CDR2 SYDVKM. CDR3 length equals 17 residues. In DNA form, the CDR3 reads TGTGCCAGCAGTTTACGGGGGAGCGAATACTCCTACAATGAGCAGTTCTTC. This sequence encodes CASSLRGSEYSYNEQFF.

CDR3 amino acids: CASRLQVQETQYF. In nucleotides, the CDR3 is TGTGCCAGCAGGCTTCAGGTACAAGAGACCCAGTACTTC. This chain connects TRBV27 to TRBJ2-5; D call uncertain. V was cut by 6 bases and J by 2 bases, with 10 bases left in between. Germline loops: CDR1 MNHEY, CDR2 SMNVEV (reference sequence). The CDR3 loop spans 13 amino acids.